The clone carrying this TCR beta chain was seen once. The ends were cut back, 2 bases at V and 3 bases at J, with 17 bases in the middle. CDR3 size: 16 residues. Germline CDR1 and CDR2: SEHNR and FQNEAQ (reference sequence). With 60 Vbeta and 13 Jbeta primers, the PCR was carried out. Authors' methods: In a later analysis, the count reached some 83 million unique TCR beta chains, with about 11 million shared. TCRdb keeps only in-frame clones here, not all; method: immunoSEQ multiplex PCR. That table supplies the V and J calls and clone size; D and trimming were determined from the DNA. The sample contains 95,000 to 150,000 clones, 75% of which appear only once. The data belong to a study of cytomegalovirus exposure and HLA in healthy donors. Study-level background: Earlier, 95 million to 140 million unique TCR beta sequences were recovered from some 200 million T cells by an analysis.

The rearrangement links TRBV7-9 to TRBJ2-7; tentatively, D is TRBD1 (6 bases). The sequence was obtained from a woman between 40 and 50 years old in good health and CMV-seropositive. The sample was PBMCs. CDR3: CASSLPLPGQNYEQYF. In DNA form, the CDR3 reads TGTGCCAGCAGCTTACCTTTACCGGGACAAAACTACGAGCAGTACTTC.